The 29 T cell receptor beta chains in this list originate from one sample, sequenced in a study of PD-1 blockade in classical Hodgkin lymphoma. After autologous stem cell transplantation all patients relapsed, and prior brentuximab vedotin exposure differed between cohorts. Produced via immunoSEQ multiplex PCR; TCRdb's table is partial and in-frame only. The sample records 72,000 or so clones, 85% to 95% being singletons. The sequences come from peripheral blood mononuclear cells (PBMCs), collected at baseline. These TCRs come from a human donor with classical Hodgkin lymphoma.

This sequence joins TRBV27 and TRBJ1-1; 8 nucleotides line up with TRBD1. The V and J ends lost 6 bases and 2 bases, in that order; junction bases with no gene match: 5. The CDR3 totals 14 residues. CDR1 is MNHEY and CDR2 is SMNVEV in the germline V gene (reference sequence). The CDR3, as DNA: TGTGCCAGCAGCGCGGCAGGGGGCAACACTGAAGCTTTCTTT. Protein product: CASSAAGGNTEAFF.

The chain combines TRBV19 with TRBJ2-1; 9 nucleotides align to TRBD1. Unmatched junction bases numbered 8, after V lost 8 bases and J lost 3 bases. Germline values: CDR1 LNHDA, CDR2 SQIVND (reference sequence). The CDR3 contains 15 residues. CDR3 loop: CASGPGQGNYNEQFF. The CDR3, as DNA: TGTGCCAGTGGTCCCGGACAGGGGAACTACAATGAGCAGTTCTTC.

This CDR3 is CASSLFQGIVYGYTF. The CDR3 nucleotides read TGTGCCAGCAGCTTATTCCAGGGGATCGTCTATGGCTACACCTTC. The chain combines TRBV13 with TRBJ1-2; perhaps TRBD1 as D (6 bases). V dropped 2 bases and J dropped 4 bases, with 14 bases sitting between them. Germline V CDR1 and CDR2: PRHDT, FYEKMQ (reference sequence). The CDR3 consists of 15 residues.

The chain carries TRBV7-9 and TRBJ2-3; D is possibly TRBD1 (5 bases). V was clipped by 2 bases and J by 3 bases, with 9 bases between them. Per germline, CDR1 SEHNR and CDR2 FQNEAQ (reference sequence). The CDR3 has 14 amino acids. The CDR3 is CASSLRQGTDTQYF. The DNA of the CDR3 is TGTGCCAGCAGCTTACGGCAGGGAACAGATACGCAGTATTTT.

V gene TRBV4-2 combines with J gene TRBJ2-7, with D perhaps TRBD1 (5 bases). Germline CDR1 is LGHNA and CDR2 is YNFKEQ. V gave up 4 bases and J gave up 0 bases, with 13 bases separating them. CDR3 length equals 15 residues. The CDR3 DNA is TGTGCCAGCAGCCCAGAGGACACCCACTCCTACGAGCAGTACTTC. Protein sequence: CASSPEDTHSYEQYF.

J is TRBJ1-5 and V is TRBV6-6, with D perhaps matching TRBD1 (5 bases). Deletions cut 7 bases from V and 3 bases from J, with 13 bases between. The CDR3 runs to 14 residues. Germline CDR1 reads MNHNY; CDR2 reads SVGAGI (reference sequence). The CDR3 DNA sequence: TGTGCCAGCACTCCGGGGGGAACCAATCAGCCCCAGCATTTT. Translation gives CASTPGGTNQPQHF.

The chain is built from TRBV6-4 and TRBJ2-2; 11 bases line up with TRBD2. CDR1 is MRHNA and CDR2 is SNTAGT in the germline V gene. V shed 5 bases, J shed 0 bases, and the junction held 5 bases outside the gene matches. The CDR3 runs to 17 residues. CDR3: CASSLAGGPANTGELFF. CDR3 bases: TGTGCCAGCAGTTTAGCGGGAGGGCCAGCGAACACCGGGGAGCTGTTTTTT.

The CDR3 loop is CASSERGTVTTEAFF. The CDR3 DNA is TGTGCCAGCAGTGAGAGAGGGACGGTTACCACTGAAGCTTTCTTT. The V gene is TRBV2, the J gene TRBJ1-1; tentatively, D is TRBD1 (5 bases). The V end lost 3 bases, the J end lost 4 bases, and 15 bases lay between the germline ends. This CDR3 comprises 15 residues. Germline lookup yields CDR1 SNHLY and CDR2 FYNNEI. Complete variable domain (other parts from reference TRBV2 and TRBJ1-1): EPEVTQTPSHQVTQMGQEVILRCVPISNHLYFYWYRQILGQKVEFLVSFYNNEISEKSEIFDDQFSVERPDGSNFTLKIRSTKLEDSAMYFCASSERGTVTTEAFFGQGTRLTVV.

The chain recombines TRBV2 with TRBJ1-3; no reliable D call. V lost 3 bases, J lost 7 bases, and 4 bases lay in between. Per the germline V gene, CDR1 is SNHLY and CDR2 is FYNNEI. This CDR3 is 11 amino acids long. The DNA of the CDR3 is TGTGCCAGCAGTGAGGGGAACACCATATATTTT. Its protein is CASSEGNTIYF.

This chain joins TRBV4-1 and TRBJ2-1; no clear D. This CDR3 contains 12 residues. Trimming left V 5 bases short and J 3 bases short, with 5 bases between. Germline V CDR1 and CDR2: MGHRA, YSYEKL. The DNA of the CDR3 is TGCGCCAGCAGCACAGACTACAATGAGCAGTTCTTC. Its protein product is CASSTDYNEQFF.

The chain employs TRBV6-5 and TRBJ2-3; D is ambiguous. The V end was cut by 4 bases, the J end by 6 bases, with 11 bases between. This CDR3 spans 13 amino acids. Germline V gene data show CDR1 as MNHEY and CDR2 as SVGAGI. In nucleotides, the CDR3 is TGTGCCAGCAGTTTCTCGAGGCCGGATACGCAGTATTTT. It yields the protein CASSFSRPDTQYF.

J is TRBJ1-5 and V is TRBV19, with 8 bases aligning to TRBD1. The length of the CDR3 is 19 residues. Germline CDR1 and CDR2: LNHDA and SQIVND (reference sequence). V trimming: 1 base; J trimming: 1 base; junction bases outside the gene matches: 12. The CDR3 bases are TGTGCCAGTAGTATAGGGGTGACAGGGGCCAAGAGGAGCAATCAGCCCCAGCATTTT. Its protein is CASSIGVTGAKRSNQPQHF.

This chain links TRBV5-4 with TRBJ1-2; possibly TRBD1 for D (5 bases). The V end lost 0 bases, the J end lost 2 bases, and 11 bases lay between the germline ends. There are 15 residues in the CDR3. CDR1 and CDR2 (germline): SGHNT, YYREEE (reference sequence). The CDR3 bases are TGTGCCAGCAGCTTGGCCAACGGGGGGAACTATGGCTACACCTTC. Translating gives CASSLANGGNYGYTF.

This chain uses TRBV21-1 with TRBJ2-7; TRBD2, the table's D call, lacks a check against the DNA. TRBV21-1 has pseudogene status. The CDR3 spans 12 residues. CDR3 protein: CASSKALYEQYF. For the CDR3, the DNA is TGTGCCAGCAGCAAAGCGTTATACGAGCAGTACTTC.

The gene calls are TRBV4-1 and TRBJ2-3; D unclear. Germline assignment: CDR1 MGHRA and CDR2 YSYEKL. CDR3 length: 14 residues. V was trimmed by 4 bases and J by 3 bases, leaving 11 bases between them. The chain's CDR3 is CASSPWKDTDTQYF. The CDR3 nucleotides are TGCGCCAGCAGCCCGTGGAAGGATACAGATACGCAGTATTTT.

The chain is built from TRBV19 and TRBJ1-5, with 7 bases identical to TRBD1. This CDR3 is 13 amino acids long. Germline-derived CDR1 and CDR2 are LNHDA and SQIVND (reference sequence). V was clipped by 6 bases and J by 2 bases; unmatched bases: 1. CDR3 nucleotide sequence: TGTGCCAGTAGCGGGACAGGCAATCAGCCCCAGCATTTT. Encoded protein: CASSGTGNQPQHF. Full variable domain (rest looked up from reference TRBV19 and TRBJ1-5): DGGITQSPKYLFRKEGQNVTLSCEQNLNHDAMYWYRQDPGQGLRLIYYSQIVNDFQKGDIAEGYSVSREKKESFPLTVTSAQKNPTAFYLCASSGTGNQPQHFGDGTRLSIL.

This chain joins TRBV6-5 and TRBJ2-7; a weak D match, TRBD2 (5 bases). V was shortened by 2 bases and J by 6 bases, with 17 bases between the two germline ends. The CDR3 is 15 amino acids. The V gene's germline CDR1 is MNHEY and CDR2 SVGAGI. The CDR3 spells CASSYASGPVSEQYF. CDR3 in DNA: TGTGCCAGCAGTTACGCGAGCGGACCGGTGTCCGAGCAGTACTTC.

The rearrangement joins TRBV7-7 to TRBJ2-3; D perhaps matches TRBD2 (6 bases). CDR1 SSHAT and CDR2 FNYEAQ come from the germline V gene (reference sequence). V was clipped by 1 base and J by 0 bases, with 8 bases between them. The CDR3 runs 15 residues. The CDR3 nucleotides are TGTGCCAGCAGCTTAGGGGGACTTAGCACAGATACGCAGTATTTT. It encodes CASSLGGLSTDTQYF.

The chain links TRBV5-6 to TRBJ2-1, with D tentatively TRBD1 or TRBD2 (7 bases each). CDR1 is SGHDT and CDR2 is YYEEEE in the germline V gene. Trimming cost V 0 bases and J 3 bases, with 16 bases left between them. The length of the CDR3 is 17 residues. The CDR3 reads CASSLGEGQLDYNEQFF. DNA of the CDR3: TGTGCCAGCAGCTTGGGGGAGGGACAGCTGGACTACAATGAGCAGTTCTTC.

The rearrangement joins TRBV9 to TRBJ2-3; 15 bases are a match to TRBD2. Germline CDR1 is SGDLS and CDR2 is YYNGEE. Trimming cost V 8 bases and J 5 bases; bases outside gene matches: 12. This CDR3 contains 17 residues. In DNA form, the CDR3 reads TGTGCCAGTACCACAGGACTAGCGGGGGGGCTAGTAGATACGCAGTATTTT. Its protein is CASTTGLAGGLVDTQYF. Using reference TRBV9 and TRBJ2-3 for the parts outside the CDR3, the full variable domain is DSGVTQTPKHLITATGQRVTLRCSPRSGDLSVYWYQQSLDQGLQFLIQYYNGEERAKGNILERFSAQQFPDLHSELNLSSLELGDSALYFCASTTGLAGGLVDTQYFGPGTRLTVL.

The genes are TRBV5-1 and TRBJ2-3; D is unresolved. Trimming took off 2 bases at V and 5 bases at J, with 3 bases between the two ends. The germline V gene has CDR1 SGHRS and CDR2 YFSETQ. This CDR3 comprises 11 residues. CDR3 in DNA: TGCGCCAGCAGCTTAAAAGATACGCAGTATTTT. Translated: CASSLKDTQYF.

The chain recombines TRBV9 with TRBJ1-5; a weak D match, TRBD1 (5 bases). V lost 4 bases to trimming and J lost 6 bases, with 11 bases between them. The length of the CDR3 is 13 residues. Per germline, CDR1 SGDLS and CDR2 YYNGEE. The DNA for the CDR3 is TGTGCCAGCAGCCTAGCAGGGACTCAGCCCCAGCATTTT. It codes for CASSLAGTQPQHF. Together with reference TRBV9 and TRBJ1-5, the CDR3 gives the full variable domain: DSGVTQTPKHLITATGQRVTLRCSPRSGDLSVYWYQQSLDQGLQFLIQYYNGEERAKGNILERFSAQQFPDLHSELNLSSLELGDSALYFCASSLAGTQPQHFGDGTRLSIL.

This rearrangement joins TRBV5-1 to TRBJ1-2, with 9 bases aligning to TRBD1. Germline values: CDR1 SGHRS, CDR2 YFSETQ. V was clipped by 6 bases and J by 5 bases; unmatched bases: 11. CDR3 length equals 15 residues. CDR3 sequence (DNA): TGCGCCAGCAACGAACAGGGGGCGCCGGAGTATGGCTACACCTTC. This sequence encodes CASNEQGAPEYGYTF.

The gene calls are TRBV6-5 and TRBJ2-1, with a weak D call TRBD2 (7 bases). CDR3 size: 15 residues. Germline assignment: CDR1 MNHEY and CDR2 SVGAGI. V was trimmed by 8 bases and J by 0 bases, leaving 14 bases between them. CDR3 in DNA: TGTGCCAGCGTGCGGGGGCATCCCTCCTACAATGAGCAGTTCTTC. Protein sequence: CASVRGHPSYNEQFF.

The V and J genes are TRBV7-6 and TRBJ2-7; 15 bases map to TRBD2. Trimming at V came to 1 base and at J to 3 bases, leaving 1 base not matched to a gene. CDR1 and CDR2 from the germline V gene are SGHVS and FNYEAQ. The length of the CDR3 is 16 residues. In DNA, the CDR3 is TGTGCCAGCAGCTTAGAGGGACTAGCGGGAGGCTACGAGCAGTACTTC. Protein sequence: CASSLEGLAGGYEQYF. Variable domain in full (rest from reference TRBV7-6 and TRBJ2-7): GAGVSQSPRYKVTKRGQDVALRCDPISGHVSLYWYRQALGQGPEFLTYFNYEAQQDKSGLPNDRFSAERPEGSISTLTIQRTEQRDSAMYRCASSLEGLAGGYEQYFGPGTRLTVT.

As regards this clone: The same CDR3 arises from other DNA sequences in this sample as well. The V call is TRBV27, the J call TRBJ1-5; D remains unclear. This CDR3 is built from 14 residues. The V end was cut by 5 bases, the J end by 1 base, with 9 bases between. The germline gives CDR1 MNHEY, CDR2 SMNVEV (reference sequence). The CDR3 nucleotides read TGTGCCAGCAGTCCTGGACTGAGCAATCAGCCCCAGCATTTT. Its translation is CASSPGLSNQPQHF.

The gene calls are TRBV4-3 and TRBJ2-7; D unclear. Germline-derived CDR1 and CDR2 are LGHNA and YSLEER. CDR3 size: 17 residues. V was pared by 4 bases and J by 1 base, with 20 bases between. The DNA for the CDR3 is TGCGCCAGCAGCCCCCACCCGAACCCTGACCTTTCCTACGAGCAGTACTTC. Translating it yields CASSPHPNPDLSYEQYF.

The chain couples TRBV11-2 to TRBJ1-2; D is perhaps TRBD1 (6 bases). The CDR3 extends over 14 amino acids. Deletions cut 0 bases from V and 3 bases from J, with 8 bases between. Germline CDR1 SGHAT, CDR2 FQNNGV. CDR3: CASSLDQGHYGYTF. The CDR3 region has the DNA TGTGCCAGCAGCTTAGATCAGGGGCACTATGGCTACACCTTC.

This rearrangement joins TRBV7-9 to TRBJ1-4; possibly TRBD1 for D (5 bases). The V end was cut by 5 bases, the J end by 7 bases, with 17 bases between. The CDR3 is 15 amino acids. In germline, CDR1 is SEHNR, CDR2 FQNEAQ (reference sequence). CDR3 amino acids: CASSPPGPESEKLFF. CDR3 bases: TGTGCCAGCAGCCCCCCGGGACCTGAAAGTGAAAAACTGTTTTTT. Variable domain in full (rest from reference TRBV7-9 and TRBJ1-4): DTGVSQNPRHKITKRGQNVTFRCDPISEHNRLYWYRQTLGQGPEFLTYFQNEAQLEKSRLLSDRFSAERPKGSFSTLEIQRTEQGDSAMYLCASSPPGPESEKLFFGSGTQLSVL.